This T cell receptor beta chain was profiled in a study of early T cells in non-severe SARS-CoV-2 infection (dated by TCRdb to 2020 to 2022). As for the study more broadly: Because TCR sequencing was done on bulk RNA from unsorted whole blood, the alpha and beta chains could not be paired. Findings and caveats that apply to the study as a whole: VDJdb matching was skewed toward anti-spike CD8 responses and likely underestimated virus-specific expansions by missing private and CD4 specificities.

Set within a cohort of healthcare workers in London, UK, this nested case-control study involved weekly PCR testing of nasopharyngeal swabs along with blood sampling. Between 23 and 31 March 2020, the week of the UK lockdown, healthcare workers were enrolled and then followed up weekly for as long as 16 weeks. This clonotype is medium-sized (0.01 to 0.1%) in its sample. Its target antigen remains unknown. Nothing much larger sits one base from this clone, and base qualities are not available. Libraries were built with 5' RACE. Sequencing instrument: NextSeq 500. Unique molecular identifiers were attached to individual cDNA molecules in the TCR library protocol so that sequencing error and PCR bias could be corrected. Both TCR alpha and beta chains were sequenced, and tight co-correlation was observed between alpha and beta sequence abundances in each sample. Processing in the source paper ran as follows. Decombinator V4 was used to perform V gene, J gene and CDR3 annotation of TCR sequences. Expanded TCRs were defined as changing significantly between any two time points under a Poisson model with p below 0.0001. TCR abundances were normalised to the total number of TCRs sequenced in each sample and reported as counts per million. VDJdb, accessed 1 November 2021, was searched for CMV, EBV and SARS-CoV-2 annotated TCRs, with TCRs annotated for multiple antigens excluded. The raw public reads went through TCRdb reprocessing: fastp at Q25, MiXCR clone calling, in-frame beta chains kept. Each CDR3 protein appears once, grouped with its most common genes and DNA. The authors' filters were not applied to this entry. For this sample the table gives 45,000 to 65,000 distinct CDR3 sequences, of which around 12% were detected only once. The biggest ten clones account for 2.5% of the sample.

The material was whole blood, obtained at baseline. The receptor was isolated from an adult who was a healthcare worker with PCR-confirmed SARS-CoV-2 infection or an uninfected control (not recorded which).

The CDR3 protein: CASKEGSYNEQFF. In nucleotide form, the sequence is TGTGCCTCCAAGGAGGGGTCCTACAATGAGCAGTTCTTC. The sequence links TRBV7-9 to TRBJ2-1; a tentative D match to TRBD2 spans 6 bases. A distance of 12 bases separates the germline ends of V and J, which lose 11 bases and 1 base respectively. Including the terminal cysteine and phenylalanine, the CDR3 comprises 13 residues. Only the CDR3 portion is preserved as DNA: 39 bases, with reading frame beginning at the first base. The germline V gene (reference sequence) sets CDR1 to SEHNR and CDR2 to FQNEAQ.